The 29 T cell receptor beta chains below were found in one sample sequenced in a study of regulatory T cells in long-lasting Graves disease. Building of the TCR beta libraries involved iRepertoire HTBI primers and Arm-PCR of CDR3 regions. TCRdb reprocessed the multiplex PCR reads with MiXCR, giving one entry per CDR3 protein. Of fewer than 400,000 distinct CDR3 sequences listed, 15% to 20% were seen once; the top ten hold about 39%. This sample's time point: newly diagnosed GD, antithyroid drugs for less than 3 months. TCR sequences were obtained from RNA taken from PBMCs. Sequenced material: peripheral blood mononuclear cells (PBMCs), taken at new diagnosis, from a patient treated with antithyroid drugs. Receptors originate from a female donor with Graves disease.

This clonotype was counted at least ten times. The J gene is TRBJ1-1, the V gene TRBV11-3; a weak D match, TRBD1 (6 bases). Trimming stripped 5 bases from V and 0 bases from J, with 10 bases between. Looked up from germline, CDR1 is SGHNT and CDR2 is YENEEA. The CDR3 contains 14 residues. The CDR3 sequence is CASSAGGVNTEAFF. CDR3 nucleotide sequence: TGTGCCAGCAGCGCCGGGGGCGTGAACACTGAAGCTTTCTTT.

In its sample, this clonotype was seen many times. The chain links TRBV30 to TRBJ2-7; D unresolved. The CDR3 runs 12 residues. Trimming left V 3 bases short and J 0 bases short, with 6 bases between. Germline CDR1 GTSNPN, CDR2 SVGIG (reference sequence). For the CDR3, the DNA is TGTGCCTGGAGACGGAGCTCCTACGAGCAGTACTTC. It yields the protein CAWRRSSYEQYF. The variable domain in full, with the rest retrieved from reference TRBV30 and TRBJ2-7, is SQTIHQWPATLVQPVGSPLSLECTVEGTSNPNLYWYRQAAGRGLQLLFYSVGIGQISSEVPQNLSASRPQDRQFILSSKKLLLSDSGFYLCAWRRSSYEQYFGPGTRLTVT.

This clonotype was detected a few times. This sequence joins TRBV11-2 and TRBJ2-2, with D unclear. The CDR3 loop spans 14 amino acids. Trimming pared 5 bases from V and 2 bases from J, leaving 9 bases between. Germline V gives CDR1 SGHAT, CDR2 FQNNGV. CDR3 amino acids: CASSPMRNTGELFF. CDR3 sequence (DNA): TGTGCCAGCAGCCCCATGCGCAACACCGGGGAGCTGTTTTTT.

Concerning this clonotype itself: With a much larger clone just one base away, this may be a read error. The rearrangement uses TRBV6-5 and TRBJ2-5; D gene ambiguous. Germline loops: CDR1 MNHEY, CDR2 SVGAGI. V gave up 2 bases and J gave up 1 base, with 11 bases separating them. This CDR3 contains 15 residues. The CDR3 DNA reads TGTGCCAGCAGTTACAGAGCACGGAGCCAAGAGACCCAGTACTTC. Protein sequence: CASSYRARSQETQYF.

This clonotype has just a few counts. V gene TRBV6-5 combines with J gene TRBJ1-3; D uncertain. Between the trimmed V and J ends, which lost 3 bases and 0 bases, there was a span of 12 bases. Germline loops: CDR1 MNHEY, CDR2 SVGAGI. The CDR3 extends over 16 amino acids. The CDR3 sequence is CASSYLGGISGNTIYF. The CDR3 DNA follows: TGTGCCAGCAGTTATCTCGGCGGAATCTCTGGAAACACCATATATTTT.

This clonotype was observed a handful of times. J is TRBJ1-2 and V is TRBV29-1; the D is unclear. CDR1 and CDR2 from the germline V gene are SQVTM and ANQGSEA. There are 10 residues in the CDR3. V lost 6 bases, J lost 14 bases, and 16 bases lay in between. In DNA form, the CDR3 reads TGCAGCGTCACCCCAGGCACGGAGACCTTC. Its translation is CSVTPGTETF.

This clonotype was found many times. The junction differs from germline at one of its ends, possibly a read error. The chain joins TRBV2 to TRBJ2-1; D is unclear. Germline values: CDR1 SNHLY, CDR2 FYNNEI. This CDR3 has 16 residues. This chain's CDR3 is CASSPGPLLLINERFF. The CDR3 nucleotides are TGTGCCAGCAGTCCCGGTCCCCTCCTATTGATAAATGAGCGGTTCTTC.

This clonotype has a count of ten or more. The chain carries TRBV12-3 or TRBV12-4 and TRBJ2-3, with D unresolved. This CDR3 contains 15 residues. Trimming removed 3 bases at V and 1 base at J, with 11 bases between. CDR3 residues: CASSLARRGTDTQYF. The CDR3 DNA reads TGTGCCAGCAGTTTGGCGAGACGGGGCACAGATACGCAGTATTTT.

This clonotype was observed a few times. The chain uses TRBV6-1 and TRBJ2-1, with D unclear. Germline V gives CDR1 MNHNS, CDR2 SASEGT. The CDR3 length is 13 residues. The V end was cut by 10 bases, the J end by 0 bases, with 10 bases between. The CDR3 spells CATSGGSYNEQFF. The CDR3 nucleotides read TGTGCCACCTCTGGCGGCTCCTACAATGAGCAGTTCTTC.

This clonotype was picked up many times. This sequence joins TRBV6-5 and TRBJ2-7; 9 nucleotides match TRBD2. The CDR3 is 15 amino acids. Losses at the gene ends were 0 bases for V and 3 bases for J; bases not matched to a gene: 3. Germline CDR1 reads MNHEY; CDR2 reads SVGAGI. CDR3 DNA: TGTGCCAGCAGTTACTCTAGCGGGAGTCTCTACGAGCAGTACTTC. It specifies CASSYSSGSLYEQYF.

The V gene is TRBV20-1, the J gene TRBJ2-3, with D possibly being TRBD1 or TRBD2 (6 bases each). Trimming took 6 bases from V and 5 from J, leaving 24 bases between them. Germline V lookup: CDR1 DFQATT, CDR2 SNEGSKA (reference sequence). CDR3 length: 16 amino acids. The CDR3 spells CSAKTRGLSMGDTQYF. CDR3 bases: TGCAGTGCCAAGACTCGGGGGCTATCGATGGGAGATACGCAGTATTTT.

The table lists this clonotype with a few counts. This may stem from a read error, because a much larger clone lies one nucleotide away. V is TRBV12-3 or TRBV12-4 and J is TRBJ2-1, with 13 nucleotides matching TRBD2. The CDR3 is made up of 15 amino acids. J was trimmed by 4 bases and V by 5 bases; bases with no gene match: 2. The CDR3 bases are TGTGCCAGCAGTGGGACTAGCGGGGAATACAATGAGCAGTTCTTC. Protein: CASSGTSGEYNEQFF.

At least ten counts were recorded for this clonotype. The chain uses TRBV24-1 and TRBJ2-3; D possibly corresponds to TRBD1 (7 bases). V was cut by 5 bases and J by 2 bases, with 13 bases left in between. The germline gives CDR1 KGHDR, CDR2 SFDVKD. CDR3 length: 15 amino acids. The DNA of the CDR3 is TGTGCCACCAGTGCAGGGGGGATTGTCACAGATACGCAGTATTTT. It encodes CATSAGGIVTDTQYF.

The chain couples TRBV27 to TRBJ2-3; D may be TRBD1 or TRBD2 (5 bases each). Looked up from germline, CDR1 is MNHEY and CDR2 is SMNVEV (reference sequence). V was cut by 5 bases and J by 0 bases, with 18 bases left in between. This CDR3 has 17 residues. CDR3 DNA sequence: TGTGCCAGCAGTCCCCTGGGGGAGATAATTAGCACAGATACGCAGTATTTT. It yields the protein CASSPLGEIISTDTQYF.

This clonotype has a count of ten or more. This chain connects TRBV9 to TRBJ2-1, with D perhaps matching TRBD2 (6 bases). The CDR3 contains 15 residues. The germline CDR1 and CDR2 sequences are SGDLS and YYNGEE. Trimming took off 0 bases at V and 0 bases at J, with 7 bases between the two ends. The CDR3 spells CASSVAGLSYNEQFF. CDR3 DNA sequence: TGTGCCAGCAGCGTAGCGGGACTCTCCTACAATGAGCAGTTCTTC.

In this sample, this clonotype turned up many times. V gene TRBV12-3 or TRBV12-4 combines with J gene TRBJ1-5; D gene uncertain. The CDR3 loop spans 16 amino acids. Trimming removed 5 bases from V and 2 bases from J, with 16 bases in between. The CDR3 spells CASSTHAIEGNQPQHF. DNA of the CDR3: TGTGCCAGCAGTACTCACGCCATAGAGGGCAATCAGCCCCAGCATTTT.

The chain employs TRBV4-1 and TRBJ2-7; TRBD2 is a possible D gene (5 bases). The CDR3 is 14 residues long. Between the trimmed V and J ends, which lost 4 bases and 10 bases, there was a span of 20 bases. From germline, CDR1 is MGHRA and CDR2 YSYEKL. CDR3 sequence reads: CASSPGAGPGLQYF. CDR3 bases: TGCGCCAGCAGCCCGGGCGCGGGTCCGGGTTTACAGTACTTC.

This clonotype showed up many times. CDR3 DNA sequence: TGTGCCAGCAGTTTATCGGGACTTAATACCTACGAGCAGTACTTC. It yields the protein CASSLSGLNTYEQYF. This rearrangement joins TRBV27 to TRBJ2-7; D perhaps matches TRBD2 (6 bases). CDR1 MNHEY and CDR2 SMNVEV come from the germline V gene (reference sequence). This CDR3 comprises 15 residues. V was cut by 0 bases and J by 2 bases, with 11 bases left in between.

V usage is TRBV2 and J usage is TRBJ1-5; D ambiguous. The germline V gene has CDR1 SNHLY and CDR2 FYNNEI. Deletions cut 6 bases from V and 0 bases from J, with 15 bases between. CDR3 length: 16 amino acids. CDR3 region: CASRARVSYSNQPQHF. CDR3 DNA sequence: TGTGCCAGCAGGGCCAGAGTTTCATATAGCAATCAGCCCCAGCATTTT. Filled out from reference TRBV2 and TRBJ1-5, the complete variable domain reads EPEVTQTPSHQVTQMGQEVILRCVPISNHLYFYWYRQILGQKVEFLVSFYNNEISEKSEIFDDQFSVERPDGSNFTLKIRSTKLEDSAMYFCASRARVSYSNQPQHFGDGTRLSIL.

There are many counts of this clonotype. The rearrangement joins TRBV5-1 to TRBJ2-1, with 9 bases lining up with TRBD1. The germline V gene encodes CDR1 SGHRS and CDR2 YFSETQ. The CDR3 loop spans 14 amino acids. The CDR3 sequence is CDGLDRGLYNEQFF. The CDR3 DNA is TGCGACGGGCTCGACAGGGGGTTGTACAATGAGCAGTTCTTC.

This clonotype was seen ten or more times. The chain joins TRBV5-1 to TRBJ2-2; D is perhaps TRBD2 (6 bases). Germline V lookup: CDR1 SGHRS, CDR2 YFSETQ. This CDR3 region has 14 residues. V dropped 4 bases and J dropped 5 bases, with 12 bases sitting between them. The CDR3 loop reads CASSPAGGTGELFF. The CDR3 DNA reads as TGCGCCAGCAGCCCAGCCGGGGGTACCGGGGAGCTGTTTTTT.

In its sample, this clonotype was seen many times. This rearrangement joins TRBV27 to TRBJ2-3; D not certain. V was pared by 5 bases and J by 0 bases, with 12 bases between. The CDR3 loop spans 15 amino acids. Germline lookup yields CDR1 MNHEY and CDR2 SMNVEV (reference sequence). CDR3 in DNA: TGTGCCAGCAGTCCATTGATGAGGAGCACAGATACGCAGTATTTT. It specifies CASSPLMRSTDTQYF.

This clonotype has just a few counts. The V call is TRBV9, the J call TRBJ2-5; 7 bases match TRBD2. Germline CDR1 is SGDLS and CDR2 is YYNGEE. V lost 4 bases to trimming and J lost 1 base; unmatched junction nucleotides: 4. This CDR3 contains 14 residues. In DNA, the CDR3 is TGTGCCAGCAGCCGCAGCGGGACCCAAGAGACCCAGTACTTC. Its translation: CASSRSGTQETQYF.

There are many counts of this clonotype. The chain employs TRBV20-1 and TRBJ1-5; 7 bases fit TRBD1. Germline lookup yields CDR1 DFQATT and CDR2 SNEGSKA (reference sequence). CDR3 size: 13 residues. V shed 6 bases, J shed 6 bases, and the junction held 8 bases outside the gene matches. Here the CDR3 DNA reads TGCAGTGCCTTTCCAGGGGGAGGTCAGCCCCAGCATTTT. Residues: CSAFPGGGQPQHF.

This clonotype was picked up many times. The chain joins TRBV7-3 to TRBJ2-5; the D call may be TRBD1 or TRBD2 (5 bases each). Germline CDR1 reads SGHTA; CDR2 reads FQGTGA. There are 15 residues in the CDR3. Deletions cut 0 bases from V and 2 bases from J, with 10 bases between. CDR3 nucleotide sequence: TGTGCCAGCAGCTTAACCCCAGGGAGTCAAGAGACCCAGTACTTC. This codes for CASSLTPGSQETQYF.

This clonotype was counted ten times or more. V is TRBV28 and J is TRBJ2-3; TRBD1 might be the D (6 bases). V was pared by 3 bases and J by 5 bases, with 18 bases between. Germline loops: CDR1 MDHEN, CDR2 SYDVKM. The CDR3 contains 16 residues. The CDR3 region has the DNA TGTGCCAGCAGTTTTCTAGCTTCACAGGGTGGAGATACGCAGTATTTT. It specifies CASSFLASQGGDTQYF.

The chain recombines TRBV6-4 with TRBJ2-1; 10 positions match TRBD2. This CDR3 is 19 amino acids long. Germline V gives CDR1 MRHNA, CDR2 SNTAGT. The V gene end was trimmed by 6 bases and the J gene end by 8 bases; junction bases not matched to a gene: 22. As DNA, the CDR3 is TGTGCCAGCAGAACACTCCGGATTACTAGCGGGACCGCTTTGGATGAGCAGTTCTTC. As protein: CASRTLRITSGTALDEQFF.

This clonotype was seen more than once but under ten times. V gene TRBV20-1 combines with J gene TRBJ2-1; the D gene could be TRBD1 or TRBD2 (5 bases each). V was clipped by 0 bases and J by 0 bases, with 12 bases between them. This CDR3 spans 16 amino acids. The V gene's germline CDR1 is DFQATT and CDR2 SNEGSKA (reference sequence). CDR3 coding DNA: TGCAGTGCTAGAGAGAGGGGATCGAGCTCCTACAATGAGCAGTTCTTC. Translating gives CSARERGSSSYNEQFF.

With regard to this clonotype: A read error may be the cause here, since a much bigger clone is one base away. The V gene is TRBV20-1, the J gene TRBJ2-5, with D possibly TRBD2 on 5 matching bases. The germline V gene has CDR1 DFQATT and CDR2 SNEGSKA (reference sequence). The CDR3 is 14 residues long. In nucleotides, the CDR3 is TGCAGTGCTGGAGGTTTCGCCCGACAAGAGATCCAGTACTTC. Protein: CSAGGFARQEIQYF.